Described below is a single T cell receptor (beta chain) sequence and its context. The sample belongs to a study of blood T cell repertoires in COVID-19. For the study at large: Researchers got acute and convalescent COVID-19 samples from the United States, Italy and Spain. Sample material is recorded as cDNA or gDNA derived from T cells, B-cell-depleted T cells, or PBMCs.

The CDR3 has 17 amino acids. The ends were cut back, 1 base at V and 0 bases at J, with 10 bases in the middle. Looked up from germline, CDR1 is SEHNR and CDR2 is FQNEAQ (reference sequence). Original handling: Reference gene primers were amplified, and this amplification served to estimate nucleated cell counts. Measured with immunoSEQ multiplex PCR; TCRdb has only the in-frame clones, and not every one. The V and J calls and the clone size are those of that table, but D and trimming were determined from the DNA. Of about 72,000 clones in the sample, roughly 80% were seen once. Sequenced input: peripheral blood. The chain employs TRBV7-9 and TRBJ1-6; D unclear. The receptor was isolated from a man aged 60 to 69 with acute or convalescent COVID-19. The CDR3 DNA reads as TGTGCCAGCAGCTTAGGGACGGGGAGCTCCTATAATTCACCCCTCCACTTT. Translation gives CASSLGTGSSYNSPLHF.